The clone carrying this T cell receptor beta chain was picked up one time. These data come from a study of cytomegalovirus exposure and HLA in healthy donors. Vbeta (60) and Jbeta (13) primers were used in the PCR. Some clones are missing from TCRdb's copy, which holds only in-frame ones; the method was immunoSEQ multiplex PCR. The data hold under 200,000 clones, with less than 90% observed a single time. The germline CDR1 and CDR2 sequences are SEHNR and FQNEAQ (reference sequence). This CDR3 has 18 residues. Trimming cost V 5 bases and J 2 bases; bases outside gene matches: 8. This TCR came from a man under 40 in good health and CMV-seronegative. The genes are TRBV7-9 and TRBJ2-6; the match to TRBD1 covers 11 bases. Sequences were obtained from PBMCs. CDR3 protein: CASSPRGQGAAGANVLTF. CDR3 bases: TGTGCCAGCAGCCCCCGTGGACAGGGGGCGGCTGGGGCCAACGTCCTGACTTTC.